This TCR beta chain was captured in a study of T cell changes during pregnancy in multiple sclerosis. Clones were sequenced by immunoSEQ multiplex PCR, and TCRdb holds only the in-frame ones, with some missing. The data hold more than 95,000 clones, with approximately 95% observed a single time. Between the trimmed V and J ends, which lost 0 bases and 5 bases, there was a span of 11 bases. The CDR3 is made up of 14 amino acids. Germline lookup yields CDR1 SGHRS and CDR2 YFSETQ. The rearrangement links TRBV5-1 to TRBJ2-5; TRBD1 might be the D (5 bases). The material sequenced was peripheral blood, taken after pregnancy. The TCR comes from a female donor with multiple sclerosis, enrolled in a pregnancy study. The DNA of the CDR3 is TGCGCCAGCAGCTTGGCGCAGGGATGGGAGACCCAGTACTTC. This gives the protein CASSLAQGWETQYF.